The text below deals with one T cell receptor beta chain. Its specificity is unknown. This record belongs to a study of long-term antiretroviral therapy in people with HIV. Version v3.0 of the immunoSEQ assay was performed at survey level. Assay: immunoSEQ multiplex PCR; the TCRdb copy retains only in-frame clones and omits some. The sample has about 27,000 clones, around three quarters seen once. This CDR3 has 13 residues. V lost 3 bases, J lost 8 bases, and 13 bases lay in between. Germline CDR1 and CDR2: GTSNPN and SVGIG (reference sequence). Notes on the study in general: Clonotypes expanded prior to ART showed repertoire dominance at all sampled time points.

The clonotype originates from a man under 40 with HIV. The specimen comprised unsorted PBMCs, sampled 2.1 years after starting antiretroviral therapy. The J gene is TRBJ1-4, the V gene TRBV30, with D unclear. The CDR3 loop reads CAWSPIRAEKLFF. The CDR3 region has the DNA TGTGCCTGGAGCCCGATTAGGGCAGAAAAACTGTTTTTT.